The clone carrying this T cell receptor (beta chain) was counted once. The data were obtained in a study of blood T cell repertoires in COVID-19. Per the authors' pipeline: Quantification of nucleated cells was approximated via reference gene primer amplification. Profiling relied on immunoSEQ multiplex PCR, and the TCRdb table lists in-frame clones only, not all of them. V, J and clone size reflect that table, while D and trimming were determined from the DNA. Of under 350,000 clones listed, approximately 85% are singletons. This CDR3 contains 14 residues. Germline CDR1 LGHNA, CDR2 YNFKEQ. V was pared by 3 bases and J by 3 bases, with 3 bases of the junction left unmatched.

The TCR sequence derives from a human donor in a cohort sampled during active COVID-19. The sample taken for sequencing was peripheral blood. The V and J genes are TRBV4-2 and TRBJ2-7, with 9 positions matching TRBD1. The CDR3 is CASSHGQGIYEQYF. For the CDR3, the DNA is TGTGCCAGCAGCCACGGACAGGGGATCTACGAGCAGTACTTC.